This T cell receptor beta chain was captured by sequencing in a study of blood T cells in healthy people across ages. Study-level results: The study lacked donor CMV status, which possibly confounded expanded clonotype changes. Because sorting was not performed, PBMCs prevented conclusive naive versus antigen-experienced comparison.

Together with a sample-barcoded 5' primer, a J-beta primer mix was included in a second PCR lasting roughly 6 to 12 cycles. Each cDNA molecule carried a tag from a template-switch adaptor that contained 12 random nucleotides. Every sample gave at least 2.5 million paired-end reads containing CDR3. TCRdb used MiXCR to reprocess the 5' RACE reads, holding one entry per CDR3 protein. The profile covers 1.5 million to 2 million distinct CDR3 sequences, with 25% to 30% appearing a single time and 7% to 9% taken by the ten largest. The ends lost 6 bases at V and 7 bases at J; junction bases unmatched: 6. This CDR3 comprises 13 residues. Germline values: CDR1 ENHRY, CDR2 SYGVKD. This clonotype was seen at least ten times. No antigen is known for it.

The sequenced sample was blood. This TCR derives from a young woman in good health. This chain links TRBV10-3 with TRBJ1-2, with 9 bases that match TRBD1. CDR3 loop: CAIRAGQGGGYTF. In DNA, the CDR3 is TGTGCCATCAGAGCGGGACAGGGTGGTGGCTACACCTTC.